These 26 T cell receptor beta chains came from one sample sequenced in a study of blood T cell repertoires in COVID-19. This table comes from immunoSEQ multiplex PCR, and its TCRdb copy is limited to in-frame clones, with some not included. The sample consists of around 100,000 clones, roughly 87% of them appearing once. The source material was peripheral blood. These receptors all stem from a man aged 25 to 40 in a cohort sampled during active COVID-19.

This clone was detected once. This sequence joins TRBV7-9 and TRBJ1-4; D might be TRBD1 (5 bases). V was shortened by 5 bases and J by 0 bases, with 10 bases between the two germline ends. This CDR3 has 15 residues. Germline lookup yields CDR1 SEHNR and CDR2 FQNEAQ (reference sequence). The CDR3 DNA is TGTGCCAGCAGCCCCAGGGAGGCAACTAATGAAAAACTGTTTTTT. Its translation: CASSPREATNEKLFF. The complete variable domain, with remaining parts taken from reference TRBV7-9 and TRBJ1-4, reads DTGVSQNPRHKITKRGQNVTFRCDPISEHNRLYWYRQTLGQGPEFLTYFQNEAQLEKSRLLSDRFSAERPKGSFSTLEIQRTEQGDSAMYLCASSPREATNEKLFFGSGTQLSVL.

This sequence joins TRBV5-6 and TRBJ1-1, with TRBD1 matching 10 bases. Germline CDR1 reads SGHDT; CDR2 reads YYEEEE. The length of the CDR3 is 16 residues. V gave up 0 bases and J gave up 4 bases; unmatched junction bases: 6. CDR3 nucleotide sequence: TGTGCCAGCAGCTTGGCGTGGGACAGGGGAGGCACTGAAGCTTTCTTT. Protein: CASSLAWDRGGTEAFF.

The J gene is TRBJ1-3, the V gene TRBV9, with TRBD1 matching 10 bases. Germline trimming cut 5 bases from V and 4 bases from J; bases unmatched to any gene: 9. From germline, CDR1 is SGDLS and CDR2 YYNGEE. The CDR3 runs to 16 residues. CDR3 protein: CASSLGDRGSGNTIYF. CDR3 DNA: TGTGCCAGCAGTCTCGGGGACAGGGGAAGCGGAAACACCATATATTTT.

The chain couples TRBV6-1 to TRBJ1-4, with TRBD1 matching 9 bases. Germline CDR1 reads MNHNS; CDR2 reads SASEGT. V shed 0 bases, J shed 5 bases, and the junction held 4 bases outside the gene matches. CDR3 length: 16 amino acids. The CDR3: CASSEAMGQGNEKLFF. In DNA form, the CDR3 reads TGTGCCAGCAGTGAAGCGATGGGACAGGGCAATGAAAAACTGTTTTTT.

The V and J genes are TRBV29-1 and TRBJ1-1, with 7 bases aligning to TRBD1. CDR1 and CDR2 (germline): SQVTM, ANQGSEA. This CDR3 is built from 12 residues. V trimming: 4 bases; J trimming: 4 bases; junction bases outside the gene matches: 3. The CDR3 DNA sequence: TGCAGCGTTGTCAGGGGGGCCACTGAAGCTTTCTTT. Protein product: CSVVRGATEAFF.

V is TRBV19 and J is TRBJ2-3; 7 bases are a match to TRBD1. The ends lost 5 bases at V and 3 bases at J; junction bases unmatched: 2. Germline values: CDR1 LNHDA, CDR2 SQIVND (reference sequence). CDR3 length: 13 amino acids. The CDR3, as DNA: TGTGCCAGTAGTGGCAGGGGGACAGATACGCAGTATTTT. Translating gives CASSGRGTDTQYF. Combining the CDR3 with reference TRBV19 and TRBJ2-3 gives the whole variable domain DGGITQSPKYLFRKEGQNVTLSCEQNLNHDAMYWYRQDPGQGLRLIYYSQIVNDFQKGDIAEGYSVSREKKESFPLTVTSAQKNPTAFYLCASSGRGTDTQYFGPGTRLTVL.

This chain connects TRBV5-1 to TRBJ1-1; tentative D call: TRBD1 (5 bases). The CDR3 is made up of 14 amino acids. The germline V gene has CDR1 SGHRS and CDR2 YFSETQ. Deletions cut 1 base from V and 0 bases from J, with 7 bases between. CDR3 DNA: TGCGCCAGCAGCTTGAAGGGGTTGAACACTGAAGCTTTCTTT. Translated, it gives CASSLKGLNTEAFF.

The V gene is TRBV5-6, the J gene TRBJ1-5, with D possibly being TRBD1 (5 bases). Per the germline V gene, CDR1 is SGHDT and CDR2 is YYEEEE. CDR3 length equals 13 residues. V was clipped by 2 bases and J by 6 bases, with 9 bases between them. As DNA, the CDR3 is TGTGCCAGCAGCTTATGGGGCGGTCAGCCCCAGCATTTT. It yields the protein CASSLWGGQPQHF.

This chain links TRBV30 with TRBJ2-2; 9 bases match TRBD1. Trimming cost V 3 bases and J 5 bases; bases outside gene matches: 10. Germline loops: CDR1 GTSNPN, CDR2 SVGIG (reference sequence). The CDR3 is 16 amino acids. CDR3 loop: CAWRSPRQGGTGELFF. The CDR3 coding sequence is TGTGCCTGGAGAAGCCCTAGACAGGGGGGAACCGGGGAGCTGTTTTTT.

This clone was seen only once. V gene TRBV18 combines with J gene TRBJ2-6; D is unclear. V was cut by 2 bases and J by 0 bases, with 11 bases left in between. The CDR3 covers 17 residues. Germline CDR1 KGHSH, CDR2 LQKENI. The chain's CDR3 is CASSPGRSGSGANVLTF. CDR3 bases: TGTGCCAGCTCACCAGGCAGGTCAGGCTCTGGGGCCAACGTCCTGACTTTC.

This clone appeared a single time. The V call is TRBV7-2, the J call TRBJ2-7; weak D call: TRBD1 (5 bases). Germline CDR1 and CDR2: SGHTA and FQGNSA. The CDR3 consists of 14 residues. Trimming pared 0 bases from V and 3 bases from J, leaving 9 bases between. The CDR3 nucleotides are TGTGCCAGCAGCTTAGCCAGGGATGACTACGAGCAGTACTTC. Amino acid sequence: CASSLARDDYEQYF.

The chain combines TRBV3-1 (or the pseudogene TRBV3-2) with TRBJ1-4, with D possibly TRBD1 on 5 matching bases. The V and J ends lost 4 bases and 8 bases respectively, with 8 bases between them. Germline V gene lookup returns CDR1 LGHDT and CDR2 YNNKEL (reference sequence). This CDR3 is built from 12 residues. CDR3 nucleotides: TGTGCCAGCAGCCGTGGGGGGGAAAAACTGTTTTTT. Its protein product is CASSRGGEKLFF.

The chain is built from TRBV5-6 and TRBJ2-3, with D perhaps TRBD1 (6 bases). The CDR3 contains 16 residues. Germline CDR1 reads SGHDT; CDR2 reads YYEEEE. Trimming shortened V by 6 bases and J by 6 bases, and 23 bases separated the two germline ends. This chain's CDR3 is CASNMIQGSLLDTQYF. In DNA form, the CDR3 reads TGTGCCAGCAACATGATACAGGGTTCCCTGTTGGATACGCAGTATTTT. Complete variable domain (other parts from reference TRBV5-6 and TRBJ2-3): DAGVTQSPTHLIKTRGQQVTLRCSPKSGHDTVSWYQQALGQGPQFIFQYYEEEERQRGNFPDRFSGHQFPNYSSELNVNALLLGDSALYLCASNMIQGSLLDTQYFGPGTRLTVL.

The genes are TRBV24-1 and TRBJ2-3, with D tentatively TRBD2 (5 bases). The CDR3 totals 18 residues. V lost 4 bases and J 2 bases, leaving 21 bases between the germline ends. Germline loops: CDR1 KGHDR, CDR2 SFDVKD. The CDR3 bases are TGTGCCACCAGTGACTCATTCGAGGAACTAGGTGTCACAGATACGCAGTATTTT. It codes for CATSDSFEELGVTDTQYF.

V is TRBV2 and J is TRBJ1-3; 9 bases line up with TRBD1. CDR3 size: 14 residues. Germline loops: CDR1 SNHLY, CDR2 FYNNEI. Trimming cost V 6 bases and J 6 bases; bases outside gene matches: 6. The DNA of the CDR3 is TGTGCCAGCAGGGGGACAGGGCGGTTAAACACCATATATTTT. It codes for CASRGTGRLNTIYF.

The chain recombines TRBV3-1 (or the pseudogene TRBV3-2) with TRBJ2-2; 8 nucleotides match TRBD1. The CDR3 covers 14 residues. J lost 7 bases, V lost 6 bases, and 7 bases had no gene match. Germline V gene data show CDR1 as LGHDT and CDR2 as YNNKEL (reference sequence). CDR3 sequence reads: CASSCTGGHGELFF. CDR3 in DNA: TGTGCCAGCAGTTGTACAGGGGGGCACGGGGAGCTGTTTTTT.

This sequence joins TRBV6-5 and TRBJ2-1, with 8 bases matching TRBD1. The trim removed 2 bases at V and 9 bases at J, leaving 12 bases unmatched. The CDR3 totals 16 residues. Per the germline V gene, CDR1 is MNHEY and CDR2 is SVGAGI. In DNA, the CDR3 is TGTGCCAGCAGTTACCTTGCCGGGACAGGAATTAGTGAGCAGTTCTTC. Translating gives CASSYLAGTGISEQFF.

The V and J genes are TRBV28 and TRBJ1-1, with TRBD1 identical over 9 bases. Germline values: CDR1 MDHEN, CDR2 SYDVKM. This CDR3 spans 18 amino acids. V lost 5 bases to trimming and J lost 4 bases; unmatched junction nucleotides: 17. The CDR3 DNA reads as TGTGCCAGCAGTCCACGCTCTCTGGACAGGGGCCTCCCCACTGAAGCTTTCTTT. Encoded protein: CASSPRSLDRGLPTEAFF.

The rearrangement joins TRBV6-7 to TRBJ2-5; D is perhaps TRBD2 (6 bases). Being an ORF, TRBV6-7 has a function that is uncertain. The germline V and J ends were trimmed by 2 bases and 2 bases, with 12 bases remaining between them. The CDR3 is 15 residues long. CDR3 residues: CASSYTRGRQETQYF. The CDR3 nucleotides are TGTGCCAGCAGTTACACCCGGGGGAGACAAGAGACCCAGTACTTC.

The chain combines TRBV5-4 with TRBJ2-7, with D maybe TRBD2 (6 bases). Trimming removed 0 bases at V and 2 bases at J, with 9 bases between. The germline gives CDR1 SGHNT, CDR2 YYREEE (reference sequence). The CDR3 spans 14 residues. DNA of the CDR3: TGTGCCAGCAGCTTGGGGGAGGCCCCCTACGAGCAGTACTTC. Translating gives CASSLGEAPYEQYF.

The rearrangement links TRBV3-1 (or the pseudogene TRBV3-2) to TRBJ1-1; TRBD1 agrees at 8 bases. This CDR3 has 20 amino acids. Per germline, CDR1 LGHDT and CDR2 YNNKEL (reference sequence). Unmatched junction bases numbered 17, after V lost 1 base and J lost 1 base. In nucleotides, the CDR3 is TGTGCCAGCAGCCAAGGCACCGGGACAGGCGTCGCCGTCCCGAACACTGAAGCTTTCTTT. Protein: CASSQGTGTGVAVPNTEAFF.

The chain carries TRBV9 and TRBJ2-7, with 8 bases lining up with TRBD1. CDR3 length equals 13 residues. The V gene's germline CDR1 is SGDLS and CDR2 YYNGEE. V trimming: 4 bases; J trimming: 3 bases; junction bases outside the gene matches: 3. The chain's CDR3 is CASSHGQGYEQYF. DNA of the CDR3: TGTGCCAGCAGCCACGGACAGGGCTACGAGCAGTACTTC.

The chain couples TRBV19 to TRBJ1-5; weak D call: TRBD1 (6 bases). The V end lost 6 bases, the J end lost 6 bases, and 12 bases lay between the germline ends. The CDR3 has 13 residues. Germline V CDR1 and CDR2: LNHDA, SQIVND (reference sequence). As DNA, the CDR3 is TGTGCCAGTAGATTAGGGGGAACTCAGCCCCAGCATTTT. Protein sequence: CASRLGGTQPQHF.

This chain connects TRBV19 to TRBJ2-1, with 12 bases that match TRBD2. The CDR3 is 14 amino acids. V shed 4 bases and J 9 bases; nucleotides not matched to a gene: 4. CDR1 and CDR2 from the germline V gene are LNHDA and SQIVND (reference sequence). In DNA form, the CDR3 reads TGTGCCAGTAGTAGCCGGACTAGCGGGGCTGAGCAGTTCTTC. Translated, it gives CASSSRTSGAEQFF. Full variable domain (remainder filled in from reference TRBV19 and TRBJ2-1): DGGITQSPKYLFRKEGQNVTLSCEQNLNHDAMYWYRQDPGQGLRLIYYSQIVNDFQKGDIAEGYSVSREKKESFPLTVTSAQKNPTAFYLCASSSRTSGAEQFFGPGTRLTVL.

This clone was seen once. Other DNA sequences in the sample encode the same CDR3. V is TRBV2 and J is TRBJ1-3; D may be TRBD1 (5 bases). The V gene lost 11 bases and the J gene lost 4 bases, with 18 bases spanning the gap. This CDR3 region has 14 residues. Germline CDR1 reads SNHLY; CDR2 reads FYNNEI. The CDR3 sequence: CASRSGGSGNTIYF. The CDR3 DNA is TGTGCCTCTCGGTCGGGGGGGAGCGGAAACACCATATATTTT. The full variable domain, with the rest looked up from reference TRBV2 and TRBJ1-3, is EPEVTQTPSHQVTQMGQEVILRCVPISNHLYFYWYRQILGQKVEFLVSFYNNEISEKSEIFDDQFSVERPDGSNFTLKIRSTKLEDSAMYFCASRSGGSGNTIYFGEGSWLTVV.

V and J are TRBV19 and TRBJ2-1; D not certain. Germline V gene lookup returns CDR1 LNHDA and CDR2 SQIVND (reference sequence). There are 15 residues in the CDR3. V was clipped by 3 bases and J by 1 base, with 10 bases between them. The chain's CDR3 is CASSINTGSYNEQFF. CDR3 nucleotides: TGTGCCAGTAGTATTAACACCGGGTCCTACAATGAGCAGTTCTTC.